This TCR beta chain was recovered during a study of blood T cell repertoires in COVID-19. Study-wide background: Acute-phase and convalescent COVID-19 samples originated in the United States, Italy and Spain.

The junction had 13 bases not matched to a gene; V was cut back by 3 bases and J by 9 bases. This CDR3 spans 17 amino acids. CDR1 is SGDLS and CDR2 is YYNGEE in the germline V gene. Methods used by the authors: Scientists estimated how many nucleated cells there were by amplifying reference gene primers. Method: immunoSEQ multiplex PCR; TCRdb's copy keeps in-frame clones and lacks some. V and J calls and clone size are given by that table; D and trimming were obtained from the DNA. The sample has about 180,000 clones, around 85% seen once. This TCR derives from a man aged 50-59 years with active or convalescent COVID-19. The V gene is TRBV9, the J gene TRBJ2-5; TRBD2 agrees at 14 bases. Sequencing input: peripheral blood. The CDR3 loop is CASSATGTSGGQGAQYF. Here the CDR3 DNA reads TGTGCCAGCAGCGCGACCGGGACTAGCGGGGGCCAAGGGGCCCAGTACTTC.